The 2 T cell receptor beta chains below all came from one sample that was sequenced in a study of cytomegalovirus exposure and HLA in healthy donors. The PCR was carried out with 60 Vbeta primers and 13 Jbeta primers. Assay: immunoSEQ multiplex PCR; the TCRdb copy retains only in-frame clones and omits some. The sample lists about 150,000 clones, nearly 80% occurring once. The sample taken for sequencing was PBMCs. Receptors originate from a middle-aged woman in good health and CMV-seronegative.

This sequence joins TRBV4-1 and TRBJ2-5; tentatively, D is TRBD1 (5 bases). The length of the CDR3 is 15 residues. Germline V gene lookup returns CDR1 MGHRA and CDR2 YSYEKL. V lost 3 bases, J lost 4 bases, and 15 bases lay in between. Here the CDR3 reads CASSHSLSQGETQYF. DNA of the CDR3: TGCGCCAGCAGCCATTCCTTATCCCAGGGAGAGACCCAGTACTTC.

The chain joins TRBV4-1 to TRBJ2-3; a possible D gene is TRBD1 (6 bases). V was clipped by 2 bases and J by 2 bases, with 14 bases between them. The CDR3 is made up of 16 amino acids. From germline, CDR1 is MGHRA and CDR2 YSYEKL. DNA of the CDR3: TGCGCCAGCAGCCAACCGGCACAGGGCACCACAGATACGCAGTATTTT. Its protein is CASSQPAQGTTDTQYF.